Below, one T cell receptor (beta chain) is given with its context. As yet, its antigen is unknown. The sample is drawn from a study of T cell responses to AZD1222 COVID-19 vaccine. Study results and caveats: At 160-218 and 743-854, vaccine-associated CD4 TCRs were dominant, and they spanned spike.

In germline, CDR1 is SGHTS, CDR2 YDEGEE. The CDR3 loop spans 17 amino acids. V was shortened by 1 base and J by 0 bases, with 16 bases between the two germline ends. TCRdb's copy holds only in-frame clones and misses some; the assay was immunoSEQ multiplex PCR. The sample includes about 60,000 clones, approximately 83% seen only once; the top ten take roughly 17%. The TCR originated in an adult in good health. The input for sequencing was peripheral blood, taken on day 0 of AZD1222 vaccination. The V call is TRBV5-8, the J call TRBJ1-2, with TRBD1 as a possible D gene (5 bases). The DNA of the CDR3 is TGTGCCAGCAGCTTGAGGAGTCCGCAGGGATCTAACTATGGCTACACCTTC. Its protein product is CASSLRSPQGSNYGYTF.